Below, 19 T cell receptor beta chains from the same sample are listed, as sequenced in a study of control samples from healthy donors and cancer patients. The method was immunoSEQ multiplex PCR; TCRdb's version includes in-frame clones alone and lacks a portion of them. The sample records about 34,000 clones, roughly nine tenths being singletons. Input material: PBMCs. The receptor source for this set is a woman aged 40 to 50 with lung cancer.

The rearrangement uses TRBV12-3 or TRBV12-4 and TRBJ1-1, with TRBD1 as a possible D gene (5 bases). The CDR3 runs 13 residues. The V end was cut by 0 bases, the J end by 11 bases, with 13 bases between. DNA for the CDR3: TGTGCCAGCAGTTTAGCGTGGAGGGGCACGGCTTTCTTT. Translation gives CASSLAWRGTAFF.

The chain couples TRBV5-1 to TRBJ1-2; D uncertain. V was clipped by 4 bases and J by 1 base, with 5 bases between them. Germline values: CDR1 SGHRS, CDR2 YFSETQ. There are 12 residues in the CDR3. Here the CDR3 DNA reads TGCGCCAGCAGCCTAAATAACTATGGCTACACCTTC. It specifies CASSLNNYGYTF.

This rearrangement joins TRBV5-1 to TRBJ2-1; D is possibly TRBD1 (6 bases). The CDR3 has 16 amino acids. In germline, CDR1 is SGHRS, CDR2 YFSETQ. With 0 bases removed from V and 0 bases from J, the gap between germline ends came to 10 bases. CDR3 DNA sequence: TGCGCCAGCAGCTTGGCACAGGGCCCCTCCTACAATGAGCAGTTCTTC. As protein: CASSLAQGPSYNEQFF.

This clone was found once. This chain connects TRBV2 to TRBJ2-3, with D perhaps matching TRBD2 (7 bases). The V end lost 6 bases, the J end lost 1 base, and 11 bases lay between the germline ends. The length of the CDR3 is 14 residues. Germline CDR1 reads SNHLY; CDR2 reads FYNNEI. CDR3 residues: CASSAGARTDTQYF. DNA for the CDR3: TGTGCCAGCAGCGCGGGGGCCCGCACAGATACGCAGTATTTT.

V and J are TRBV5-1 and TRBJ2-5; D gene unclear. From germline, CDR1 is SGHRS and CDR2 YFSETQ. Deletions cut 3 bases from V and 4 bases from J, with 13 bases between. This CDR3 has 14 amino acids. This CDR3 reads CASSWDQPPETQYF. CDR3 DNA sequence: TGCGCCAGCAGCTGGGATCAGCCCCCAGAGACCCAGTACTTC.

The chain recombines TRBV7-3 with TRBJ1-1; D is undetermined. V gave up 6 bases and J gave up 3 bases, with 11 bases separating them. The CDR3 sequence is 13 residues long. The germline gives CDR1 SGHTA, CDR2 FQGTGA. CDR3 loop: CASRASLDTEAFF. The CDR3 bases are TGTGCCAGCAGGGCCAGTTTGGACACTGAAGCTTTCTTT.

This chain uses TRBV25-1 with TRBJ1-4, with 8 bases fitting TRBD1. With V trimmed by 6 bases and J by 3 bases, 0 bases remained unmatched. CDR1 and CDR2 (germline): MGHDK, SYGVNS. This CDR3 spans 13 amino acids. The CDR3 region has the DNA TGTGCCAGCAGACAGGGGGCTAATGAAAAACTGTTTTTT. Encoded protein: CASRQGANEKLFF.

The V call is TRBV6-5, the J call TRBJ1-1; 9 bases are a match to TRBD1. CDR3 length: 13 amino acids. From germline, CDR1 is MNHEY and CDR2 SVGAGI. V gave up 9 bases and J gave up 7 bases; unmatched junction bases: 9. The CDR3 DNA reads TGTGCCAGTTACTTAACAGGGGGCGGTGAAGCTTTCTTT. Protein product: CASYLTGGGEAFF.

CDR3 sequence reads: CASSFRLGYFNEQFF. The CDR3 DNA reads TGCGCCAGCAGCTTTCGACTAGGATACTTCAATGAGCAGTTCTTC. The V call is TRBV4-3, the J call TRBJ2-1; D possibly corresponds to TRBD2 (6 bases). Trimming pared 5 bases from V and 6 bases from J, leaving 17 bases between. From germline, CDR1 is LGHNA and CDR2 YSLEER. The CDR3 is 15 amino acids.

This chain joins TRBV2 and TRBJ1-1, with D unclear. V lost 7 bases, J lost 8 bases, and 5 bases lay in between. CDR1 and CDR2 from the germline V gene are SNHLY and FYNNEI. This CDR3 is 9 amino acids long. CDR3 protein: CASNSEAFF. In DNA, the CDR3 is TGTGCCAGCAACTCCGAAGCTTTCTTT.

The chain uses TRBV30 and TRBJ1-1; no definite D call. This CDR3 region has 14 residues. Looked up from germline, CDR1 is GTSNPN and CDR2 is SVGIG (reference sequence). The V and J ends lost 8 bases and 1 base respectively, with 17 bases between them. DNA of the CDR3: TGTGCCGCGGTTAGGGCGAGATCGAACACTGAAGCTTTCTTT. The encoded protein is CAAVRARSNTEAFF.

The rearrangement uses TRBV28 and TRBJ2-7; D ambiguous. The V end was cut by 10 bases, the J end by 0 bases, with 16 bases between. In germline, CDR1 is MDHEN, CDR2 SYDVKM. This CDR3 is built from 14 residues. The CDR3 sequence: CAIGDPQVSYEQYF. The CDR3 bases are TGTGCCATTGGTGACCCTCAGGTCTCCTACGAGCAGTACTTC.

The rearrangement joins TRBV3-1 (or the pseudogene TRBV3-2) to TRBJ2-2; 9 bases are shared with TRBD1. The V gene's germline CDR1 is LGHDT and CDR2 YNNKEL (reference sequence). This CDR3 has 16 amino acids. V shed 4 bases, J shed 4 bases, and the junction held 7 bases outside the gene matches. The CDR3 reads CASSPPTGGPTGELFF. In DNA form, the CDR3 reads TGTGCCAGCAGCCCACCGACAGGGGGACCCACCGGGGAGCTGTTTTTT.

The table lists this clone with a count of one. The rearrangement uses TRBV5-1 and TRBJ2-7, with 7 bases identical to TRBD1. Germline assignment: CDR1 SGHRS and CDR2 YFSETQ. The CDR3 spans 15 residues. Losses at the gene ends were 0 bases for V and 2 bases for J; bases not matched to a gene: 5. Here the CDR3 reads CASSLAPTGPYEQYF. The CDR3 DNA sequence: TGCGCCAGCAGCTTGGCCCCGACAGGGCCCTACGAGCAGTACTTC. The full variable domain, completed using reference TRBV5-1 and TRBJ2-7, is KAGVTQTPRYLIKTRGQQVTLSCSPISGHRSVSWYQQTPGQGLQFLFEYFSETQRNKGNFPGRFSGRQFSNSRSEMNVSTLELGDSALYLCASSLAPTGPYEQYFGPGTRLTVT.

V usage is TRBV7-3 and J usage is TRBJ2-2; TRBD2 is a possible D gene (6 bases). The ends were cut back, 5 bases at V and 2 bases at J, with 9 bases in the middle. This CDR3 is 14 amino acids long. CDR1 is SGHTA, CDR2 FQGTGA, per germline. The CDR3: CASSPGLNTGELFF. The CDR3 DNA reads TGTGCCAGCAGCCCGGGACTTAACACCGGGGAGCTGTTTTTT.

This clone was counted a single time. V is TRBV9 and J is TRBJ2-3; no definite D call. Germline-derived CDR1 and CDR2 are SGDLS and YYNGEE. Trimming removed 0 bases from V and 6 bases from J, with 8 bases in between. This CDR3 comprises 13 residues. Here the CDR3 reads CASSVEAPDTQYF. Written as DNA, the CDR3 is TGTGCCAGCAGCGTAGAGGCACCGGATACGCAGTATTTT.

The J gene is TRBJ2-7, the V gene TRBV6-1, with 10 bases identical to TRBD1. The CDR3 loop spans 15 amino acids. The V gene's germline CDR1 is MNHNS and CDR2 SASEGT. Trimming took 2 bases from V and 9 from J; bases not matched to a gene: 10. The CDR3 region is CASSEFGTGVSWQYF. The CDR3 DNA reads as TGTGCCAGCAGTGAATTTGGGACAGGGGTTTCATGGCAGTACTTC.

The chain employs TRBV27 and TRBJ2-3, with a tentative D call TRBD2 (6 bases). Germline V gene data show CDR1 as MNHEY and CDR2 as SMNVEV (reference sequence). V was pared by 0 bases and J by 4 bases, with 11 bases between. This CDR3 region has 15 residues. CDR3 nucleotide sequence: TGTGCCAGCAGTTTATCGTGGAGGGCGGCAGATACGCAGTATTTT. Translation: CASSLSWRAADTQYF.

The CDR3: CASSLEAPVYRTDTQYF. In DNA form, the CDR3 reads TGTGCCAGCAGCTTGGAGGCTCCCGTTTACCGCACAGATACGCAGTATTTT. This chain joins TRBV5-5 and TRBJ2-3; D unclear. Germline values: CDR1 SGHKS, CDR2 YYEKEE (reference sequence). V lost 0 bases, J lost 1 base, and 15 bases lay in between. The CDR3 has 17 amino acids.